These 23 T cell receptor beta chains share one sample of origin, sequenced in a study of technical replicates of blood from a few donors. Assay: immunoSEQ multiplex PCR; the TCRdb copy retains only in-frame clones and omits some. The data contain approximately 78,000 clones, roughly 89% of them singletons. The sample consisted of T cells isolated from PBMCs. These TCRs come from a human donor in good health.

The genes are TRBV27 and TRBJ2-3; possible D gene TRBD1, 6 bases. Germline V gene data show CDR1 as MNHEY and CDR2 as SMNVEV (reference sequence). V dropped 8 bases and J dropped 0 bases, with 15 bases sitting between them. The CDR3 length is 15 residues. For the CDR3, the DNA is TGTGCCAGCGGACCACGCACAGGGAGCACAGATACGCAGTATTTT. This codes for CASGPRTGSTDTQYF.

The CDR3, as DNA: TGTGCCAGCAGCTTAGGAGTGGCGGAATTCAATGAGCAGTTCTTC. Its protein is CASSLGVAEFNEQFF. The V and J genes are TRBV7-3 and TRBJ2-1; D not resolved. The CDR3 sequence is 15 residues long. Trimming removed 2 bases at V and 6 bases at J, with 14 bases between. CDR1 SGHTA and CDR2 FQGTGA come from the germline V gene. The whole variable domain, remainder taken from reference TRBV7-3 and TRBJ2-1, is GAGVSQTPSNKVTEKGKYVELRCDPISGHTALYWYRQSLGQGPEFLIYFQGTGAADDSGLPNDRFFAVRPEGSVSTLKIQRTERGDSAVYLCASSLGVAEFNEQFFGPGTRLTVL.

This chain connects TRBV6-4 to TRBJ1-2; no reliable D call. The CDR3 has 12 amino acids. Germline CDR1 and CDR2: MRHNA and SNTAGT. V lost 3 bases and J lost 7, with 9 bases in between. The CDR3 nucleotides are TGTGCCAGCAGTGATAACTCCTTTGGCTACACCTTC. Its protein is CASSDNSFGYTF.

This clone was picked up one time. The rearrangement links TRBV2 to TRBJ2-1; D call uncertain. The CDR3 is 12 amino acids. The germline V gene has CDR1 SNHLY and CDR2 FYNNEI. Trimming shortened V by 5 bases and J by 5 bases, and 7 bases separated the two germline ends. CDR3 sequence reads: CASSYTNNEQFF. The DNA for the CDR3 is TGTGCCAGCAGTTACACGAACAATGAGCAGTTCTTC.

This chain connects TRBV6-1 to TRBJ2-5, with 14 nucleotides matching TRBD2. CDR1 and CDR2 (germline): MNHNS, SASEGT. V gave up 4 bases and J gave up 4 bases; unmatched junction bases: 2. The CDR3 is made up of 15 amino acids. The CDR3 reads CASSGLAGGPETQYF. CDR3 nucleotide sequence: TGTGCCAGCAGTGGACTAGCGGGAGGGCCAGAGACCCAGTACTTC.

The CDR3 loop reads CASTPGQGLEQYF. For the CDR3, the DNA is TGTGCCAGCACCCCGGGACAGGGACTCGAGCAGTACTTC. This chain connects TRBV2 to TRBJ2-7; TRBD1 matches 9 bases. The CDR3 is 13 amino acids. Germline loops: CDR1 SNHLY, CDR2 FYNNEI. Trimming at V came to 7 bases and at J to 6 bases, leaving 7 bases not matched to a gene.

The CDR3 DNA reads TGTGCCAGCAGTTTATCTTTTGTTCCAGATACGCAGTATTTT. Amino acid sequence: CASSLSFVPDTQYF. The chain has TRBV28 and TRBJ2-3, with D unclear. Germline assignment: CDR1 MDHEN and CDR2 SYDVKM. Trimming pared 1 base from V and 4 bases from J, leaving 9 bases between. The CDR3 runs to 14 residues.

The J gene is TRBJ1-5, the V gene TRBV19, with 7 positions matching TRBD1. This CDR3 has 19 residues. Germline V gives CDR1 LNHDA, CDR2 SQIVND (reference sequence). V trimming: 3 bases; J trimming: 1 base; junction bases outside the gene matches: 15. CDR3 DNA sequence: TGTGCCAGTAGTATCTCTTTTCGTAGACAGGGCTGGAGCAATCAGCCCCAGCATTTT. Translation: CASSISFRRQGWSNQPQHF.

This rearrangement joins TRBV27 to TRBJ2-7; a weak D match, TRBD1 (6 bases). Germline V gene data show CDR1 as MNHEY and CDR2 as SMNVEV (reference sequence). The CDR3 has 15 amino acids. Trimming cost V 5 bases and J 3 bases, with 17 bases left between them. CDR3 loop: CASSPLTGSGYEQYF. CDR3 in DNA: TGTGCCAGCAGTCCTCTCACAGGGTCAGGCTACGAGCAGTACTTC.

This sequence joins TRBV29-1 and TRBJ1-2, with D unclear. CDR1 is SQVTM, CDR2 ANQGSEA, per germline. V was cut by 6 bases and J by 8 bases, with 10 bases left in between. The CDR3 consists of 10 residues. The CDR3 DNA is TGCAGCGTGGAAACTTGGGGCTACACCTTC. The encoded protein is CSVETWGYTF.

The CDR3 is CASSLDGSDTGELFF. The CDR3 DNA reads as TGTGCCAGCAGCTTAGACGGTTCCGACACCGGGGAGCTGTTTTTT. The V gene is TRBV7-6, the J gene TRBJ2-2, with no clear D. V was trimmed by 1 base and J by 3 bases, leaving 9 bases between them. Germline values: CDR1 SGHVS, CDR2 FNYEAQ. CDR3 size: 15 residues.

This chain uses TRBV30 with TRBJ1-1, with D possibly being TRBD1 (5 bases). This CDR3 is built from 12 residues. Trimming removed 4 bases at V and 4 bases at J, with 10 bases between. CDR1 is GTSNPN and CDR2 is SVGIG in the germline V gene (reference sequence). The CDR3 is CAWNQGGTEAFF. CDR3 bases: TGTGCCTGGAACCAGGGAGGCACTGAAGCTTTCTTT.

This chain connects TRBV28 to TRBJ2-5; 7 bases agree with TRBD1. The length of the CDR3 is 14 residues. J was trimmed by 1 base and V by 7 bases; bases with no gene match: 6. Germline loops: CDR1 MDHEN, CDR2 SYDVKM. The CDR3 loop is CASITDRAQETQYF. Here the CDR3 DNA reads TGTGCCAGCATCACAGACAGGGCCCAAGAGACCCAGTACTTC. Full variable domain (rest looked up from reference TRBV28 and TRBJ2-5): DVKVTQSSRYLVKRTGEKVFLECVQDMDHENMFWYRQDPGLGLRLIYFSYDVKMKEKGDIPEGYSVSREKKERFSLILESASTNQTSMYLCASITDRAQETQYFGPGTRLLVL.

The genes are TRBV2 and TRBJ2-1; 14 positions match TRBD2. V lost 6 bases and J lost 9; bases outside the gene matches: 7. The CDR3 spans 15 residues. Germline V lookup: CDR1 SNHLY, CDR2 FYNNEI. CDR3 nucleotides: TGTGCCAGCAGGAGGACTAGCGGGAGGCTCGGTGAGCAGTTCTTC. Residues: CASRRTSGRLGEQFF.

The V gene is TRBV11-3, the J gene TRBJ1-1; 10 bases align to TRBD1. Germline loops: CDR1 SGHNT, CDR2 YENEEA. V lost 5 bases to trimming and J lost 10 bases; unmatched junction nucleotides: 13. The CDR3 extends over 15 amino acids. The DNA of the CDR3 is TGTGCCAGCAGCCCCTTGACAGGGGGCGGGGGTGGAGCTTTCTTT. It encodes CASSPLTGGGGGAFF. Complete variable domain (other parts from reference TRBV11-3 and TRBJ1-1): EAGVVQSPRYKIIEKKQPVAFWCNPISGHNTLYWYLQNLGQGPELLIRYENEEAVDDSQLPKDRFSAERLKGVDSTLKIQPAELGDSAVYLCASSPLTGGGGGAFFGQGTRLTVV.

V gene TRBV6-5 combines with J gene TRBJ2-7; tentative D call: TRBD1 (6 bases). Per the germline V gene, CDR1 is MNHEY and CDR2 is SVGAGI. V was trimmed by 0 bases and J by 4 bases, leaving 10 bases between them. The length of the CDR3 is 14 residues. The CDR3 DNA reads TGTGCCAGCAGTTACTCTGGGGGCGGGTACGAGCAGTACTTC. It translates to CASSYSGGGYEQYF.

The chain employs TRBV7-8 and TRBJ2-7; perhaps TRBD2 as D (5 bases). The CDR3 extends over 15 amino acids. V was clipped by 1 base and J by 0 bases, with 10 bases between them. CDR1 is SGHVS, CDR2 FQNEAQ, per germline. The CDR3 DNA follows: TGTGCCAGCAGCTTAGAAGCGGTGAGCTCCTACGAGCAGTACTTC. Translated, it gives CASSLEAVSSYEQYF.

CDR3 loop: CASEPSFGEGRAGEQYF. CDR3 nucleotides: TGTGCCAGCGAACCTAGCTTTGGGGAGGGGCGGGCTGGCGAGCAGTACTTC. V is TRBV27 and J is TRBJ2-7; 7 bases are a match to TRBD2. This CDR3 is built from 17 residues. J gave up 6 bases and V 8 bases, and 22 bases lay outside the gene matches. CDR1 MNHEY and CDR2 SMNVEV come from the germline V gene (reference sequence).

This clone came up once. The V call is TRBV6-5, the J call TRBJ2-7, with 10 bases that match TRBD2. The V gene end was trimmed by 1 base and the J gene end by 2 bases; junction bases not matched to a gene: 5. This CDR3 has 16 residues. Germline V gene lookup returns CDR1 MNHEY and CDR2 SVGAGI. This CDR3 reads CASSYLAGGKPYEQYF. In nucleotides, the CDR3 is TGTGCCAGCAGTTACTTAGCGGGAGGAAAACCCTACGAGCAGTACTTC.

This rearrangement joins TRBV6-1 to TRBJ2-1, with 9 nucleotides matching TRBD2. Looked up from germline, CDR1 is MNHNS and CDR2 is SASEGT. V dropped 5 bases and J dropped 5; count of bases not matched to a gene: 7. CDR3 size: 15 residues. In nucleotides, the CDR3 is TGTGCCAGCAGTCTTCTAGCGGGAAGCAACAATGAGCAGTTCTTC. Protein product: CASSLLAGSNNEQFF.

The chain links TRBV28 to TRBJ2-1; D uncertain. CDR3 length equals 11 residues. Germline V gene lookup returns CDR1 MDHEN and CDR2 SYDVKM. V was cut by 3 bases and J by 8 bases, with 5 bases left in between. DNA of the CDR3: TGTGCCAGCAGTTTGGGCCATGAGCAGTTCTTC. Its protein is CASSLGHEQFF.

V and J are TRBV5-1 and TRBJ2-5; D ambiguous. Germline V lookup: CDR1 SGHRS, CDR2 YFSETQ. V lost 4 bases, J lost 2 bases, and 6 bases lay in between. The CDR3 contains 12 residues. This CDR3 reads CASSPSQETQYF. CDR3 in DNA: TGCGCCAGCAGCCCTTCTCAAGAGACCCAGTACTTC.

The chain has TRBV27 and TRBJ1-1; D perhaps matches TRBD1 (5 bases). This CDR3 region has 11 residues. Germline CDR1 is MNHEY and CDR2 is SMNVEV (reference sequence). V lost 6 bases, J lost 6 bases, and 8 bases lay in between. The CDR3 sequence is CASSRGAEAFF. The CDR3, as DNA: TGTGCCAGCAGCCGGGGGGCTGAAGCTTTCTTT.